A selection of T cell receptor beta chains follows, all from one sample in a study of T-cell memory formation after mild COVID-19. TCRdb used MiXCR to reprocess the 5' RACE reads, holding one entry per CDR3 protein. The repertoire holds more than 150,000 distinct CDR3 sequences, with about a fifth as singletons. The sequencing input was PBMCs or a T cell subset sorted from them (not recorded which). Receptor source: an adult woman who had mild COVID-19 (a few samples of this study predate the infection). Cell type and time point are not known. Each CDR3 is given with its conserved first and last residue. The D gene is left open where the match is weak. Some rows have no size entry. The others give once, few or many, or a class for an expanded clone.

d_call: -; v_call: TRBV4-1; clone_size: few; cdr3_length: 10; j_call: TRBJ2-2; cdr3_aa: CASSGGELFF; cdr3_nt: TGCGCCAGCAGTGGCGGGGAGCTGTTTTTT
d_call: TRBD1; v_call: TRBV7-6; clone_size: -; cdr3_length: 14; j_call: TRBJ2-7; cdr3_aa: CASSSADRAREQYF; cdr3_nt: TGTGCCAGCAGTTCCGCGGACAGGGCGAGGGAGCAGTACTTC
d_call: TRBD2; v_call: TRBV7-9; clone_size: few; cdr3_length: 16; j_call: TRBJ2-3; cdr3_aa: CASGALAGGNTDTQYF; cdr3_nt: TGTGCCAGCGGTGCCCTAGCGGGAGGGAACACAGATACGCAGTATTTT
d_call: TRBD2; v_call: TRBV9; clone_size: once; cdr3_length: 14; j_call: TRBJ2-7; cdr3_aa: CASSVGDYGLEQYF; cdr3_nt: TGTGCCAGCAGCGTAGGGGACTACGGTCTCGAGCAGTACTTC
d_call: TRBD2; v_call: TRBV2; clone_size: few; cdr3_length: 15; j_call: TRBJ2-2; cdr3_aa: CASDGGGINTGELFF; cdr3_nt: TGTGCCAGCGATGGCGGGGGGATAAACACCGGGGAGCTGTTTTTT
d_call: -; v_call: TRBV7-6; clone_size: few; cdr3_length: 16; j_call: TRBJ1-1; cdr3_aa: CASSSFGTVLNTEAFF; cdr3_nt: TGTGCCAGCAGCTCGTTCGGAACGGTTCTGAACACTGAAGCTTTCTTT
d_call: TRBD1; v_call: TRBV9; clone_size: -; cdr3_length: 15; j_call: TRBJ2-7; cdr3_aa: CASSVEGQGIDEQYF; cdr3_nt: TGTGCCAGCAGCGTAGAGGGACAGGGGATCGACGAGCAGTACTTC
d_call: -; v_call: TRBV7-9; clone_size: few; cdr3_length: 11; j_call: TRBJ2-7; cdr3_aa: CASTEGREQYF; cdr3_nt: TGTGCCAGCACCGAAGGGAGGGAGCAGTACTTC
d_call: TRBD1; v_call: TRBV7-9; clone_size: -; cdr3_length: 18; j_call: TRBJ2-5; cdr3_aa: CASSSRRPGTGQQETQYF; cdr3_nt: TGTGCCAGCAGCTCCCGACGTCCCGGGACAGGGCAACAAGAGACCCAGTACTTC
d_call: -; v_call: TRBV7-9; clone_size: few; cdr3_length: 14; j_call: TRBJ2-1; cdr3_aa: CASSFPQGGFSQFF; cdr3_nt: TGTGCCAGCAGCTTCCCACAGGGTGGGTTTAGTCAGTTCTTC
d_call: -; v_call: TRBV5-1; clone_size: -; cdr3_length: 15; j_call: TRBJ2-7; cdr3_aa: CASSLGTPSSYEQYF; cdr3_nt: TGCGCCAGCAGCCTTGGGACCCCGAGCTCCTACGAGCAGTACTTC
d_call: TRBD1; v_call: TRBV11-1; clone_size: few; cdr3_length: 15; j_call: TRBJ2-7; cdr3_aa: CASSLAVGQSYEQYF; cdr3_nt: TGTGCCAGCAGCTTAGCTGTGGGACAGAGCTACGAGCAGTACTTC
d_call: -; v_call: TRBV11-2; clone_size: few; cdr3_length: 14; j_call: TRBJ1-1; cdr3_aa: CASSLGPPNTEAFF; cdr3_nt: TGTGCCAGCAGCTTAGGGCCCCCGAACACTGAAGCTTTCTTT
d_call: TRBD2; v_call: TRBV13; clone_size: -; cdr3_length: 16; j_call: TRBJ2-3; cdr3_aa: CASSFAERGPGDTQYF; cdr3_nt: TGTGCCAGCAGCTTTGCCGAGCGGGGGCCAGGAGATACGCAGTATTTT
d_call: -; v_call: TRBV19; clone_size: -; cdr3_length: 14; j_call: TRBJ1-6; cdr3_aa: CASKAGTNNSPLHF; cdr3_nt: TGTGCCAGTAAGGCCGGGACAAATAATTCACCCCTCCACTTT
d_call: -; v_call: TRBV7-9; clone_size: -; cdr3_length: 12; j_call: TRBJ1-1; cdr3_aa: CASSFWGTEAFF; cdr3_nt: TGTGCCAGCAGCTTTTGGGGGACTGAAGCTTTCTTT
d_call: -; v_call: TRBV19; clone_size: few; cdr3_length: 15; j_call: TRBJ2-5; cdr3_aa: CASSASGGGGETQYF; cdr3_nt: TGTGCCAGTAGTGCTTCTGGGGGCGGCGGAGAGACCCAGTACTTC
d_call: TRBD1; v_call: TRBV27; clone_size: -; cdr3_length: 15; j_call: TRBJ1-2; cdr3_aa: CASSLKGDRGYGYTF; cdr3_nt: TGTGCCAGCAGTTTAAAGGGGGACAGGGGCTATGGCTACACCTTC
d_call: TRBD1; v_call: TRBV11-2; clone_size: few; cdr3_length: 15; j_call: TRBJ2-7; cdr3_aa: CASTTPGTGTYEQYF; cdr3_nt: TGTGCCAGCACCACCCCCGGGACAGGGACCTACGAGCAGTACTTC
d_call: -; v_call: TRBV7-9; clone_size: -; cdr3_length: 14; j_call: TRBJ2-5; cdr3_aa: CASSFGGTQETQYF; cdr3_nt: TGTGCCAGCAGCTTCGGAGGTACACAAGAGACCCAGTACTTC
d_call: TRBD1; v_call: TRBV6-2/TRBV6-3; clone_size: few; cdr3_length: 18; j_call: TRBJ1-1; cdr3_aa: CASSYSTGLAGGLTEAFF; cdr3_nt: TGTGCCAGCAGTTACTCCACGGGCCTGGCAGGGGGGCTCACTGAAGCTTTCTTT
d_call: -; v_call: TRBV15; clone_size: -; cdr3_length: 14; j_call: TRBJ2-1; cdr3_aa: CATSRKQGANEQFF; cdr3_nt: TGTGCCACCAGCAGAAAACAGGGAGCGAATGAGCAGTTCTTC
d_call: TRBD2; v_call: TRBV5-1; clone_size: few; cdr3_length: 17; j_call: TRBJ2-5; cdr3_aa: CASSLEGPGLAVETQYF; cdr3_nt: TGCGCCAGCAGCTTGGAAGGACCCGGGCTAGCGGTAGAGACCCAGTACTTC
d_call: -; v_call: TRBV12-3/TRBV12-4; clone_size: few; cdr3_length: 11; j_call: TRBJ2-3; cdr3_aa: CASTLKDTQYF; cdr3_nt: TGTGCCAGCACACTTAAAGATACGCAGTATTTT
d_call: -; v_call: TRBV27; clone_size: many; cdr3_length: 13; j_call: TRBJ2-2; cdr3_aa: CASSLRNTGELFF; cdr3_nt: TGTGCCAGCAGTTTAAGGAACACCGGGGAGCTGTTTTTT
d_call: TRBD1; v_call: TRBV9; clone_size: -; cdr3_length: 15; j_call: TRBJ2-1; cdr3_aa: CASSVGTGSYNEQFF; cdr3_nt: TGTGCCAGCAGCGTAGGGACAGGCTCCTACAATGAGCAGTTCTTC
d_call: -; v_call: TRBV4-1; clone_size: -; cdr3_length: 17; j_call: TRBJ1-2; cdr3_aa: CASSQEPPKPGHYGYTF; cdr3_nt: TGCGCCAGCAGCCAAGAACCTCCCAAACCGGGGCACTATGGCTACACCTTC
d_call: -; v_call: TRBV29-1; clone_size: -; cdr3_length: 14; j_call: TRBJ2-7; cdr3_aa: CSVESEGRSEEQYF; cdr3_nt: TGCAGCGTTGAATCTGAGGGACGGTCGGAGGAGCAGTACTTC
d_call: TRBD2; v_call: TRBV28; clone_size: -; cdr3_length: 16; j_call: TRBJ2-7; cdr3_aa: CASSGIAGAPGYEQYF; cdr3_nt: TGTGCCAGCAGTGGAATAGCGGGAGCGCCGGGTTACGAGCAGTACTTC
d_call: -; v_call: TRBV12-3/TRBV12-4; clone_size: -; cdr3_length: 15; j_call: TRBJ2-5; cdr3_aa: CASSLVGEVQETQYF; cdr3_nt: TGTGCCAGCAGTTTAGTAGGGGAGGTCCAAGAGACCCAGTACTTC
d_call: -; v_call: TRBV19; clone_size: few; cdr3_length: 14; j_call: TRBJ1-5; cdr3_aa: CASSMMDNNQPQHF; cdr3_nt: TGTGCCAGTAGTATGATGGACAACAATCAGCCCCAGCATTTT
d_call: -; v_call: TRBV7-9; clone_size: -; cdr3_length: 15; j_call: TRBJ2-7; cdr3_aa: CASSSREDTPYEQYF; cdr3_nt: TGTGCCAGCAGCTCCCGAGAGGACACTCCGTACGAGCAGTACTTC
d_call: -; v_call: TRBV7-6; clone_size: -; cdr3_length: 15; j_call: TRBJ1-6; cdr3_aa: CASSLDPDRNSPLHF; cdr3_nt: TGTGCCAGCAGCTTAGACCCTGACCGGAATTCACCCCTCCACTTT
d_call: -; v_call: TRBV4-1; clone_size: -; cdr3_length: 16; j_call: TRBJ2-7; cdr3_aa: CASSQDWRQGGYEQYF; cdr3_nt: TGCGCCAGCAGCCAAGATTGGCGACAGGGAGGCTACGAGCAGTACTTC
d_call: -; v_call: TRBV29-1; clone_size: -; cdr3_length: 15; j_call: TRBJ1-3; cdr3_aa: CSVEAFGGSGNTIYF; cdr3_nt: TGCAGCGTTGAAGCCTTCGGGGGTTCTGGAAACACCATATATTTT
d_call: TRBD2; v_call: TRBV4-1; clone_size: few; cdr3_length: 19; j_call: TRBJ2-7; cdr3_aa: CASSPWTSGRGPDYYEQYF; cdr3_nt: TGCGCCAGCAGCCCCTGGACTAGCGGGAGGGGCCCAGACTATTACGAGCAGTACTTC
d_call: -; v_call: TRBV4-2; clone_size: -; cdr3_length: 16; j_call: TRBJ2-1; cdr3_aa: CASSQGGPSDYNEQFF; cdr3_nt: TGTGCCAGCAGCCAAGGCGGGCCCAGCGACTACAATGAGCAGTTCTTC
d_call: TRBD2; v_call: TRBV7-2; clone_size: few; cdr3_length: 19; j_call: TRBJ2-7; cdr3_aa: CASSLEGTSGRFESYEQYF; cdr3_nt: TGTGCCAGCAGCTTAGAGGGGACTAGCGGGAGATTTGAGTCCTACGAGCAGTACTTC
d_call: -; v_call: TRBV5-6; clone_size: few; cdr3_length: 14; j_call: TRBJ1-1; cdr3_aa: CASSSGGSYTEAFF; cdr3_nt: TGTGCCAGCAGCTCTGGGGGGAGTTACACTGAAGCTTTCTTT
d_call: TRBD1; v_call: TRBV10-3; clone_size: -; cdr3_length: 18; j_call: TRBJ1-2; cdr3_aa: CAISDPRTGTGTNYGYTF; cdr3_nt: TGTGCCATCAGTGACCCCCGGACCGGGACAGGTACTAACTATGGCTACACCTTC
d_call: TRBD1; v_call: TRBV10-3; clone_size: few; cdr3_length: 14; j_call: TRBJ2-7; cdr3_aa: CAISPGTGVYEQYF; cdr3_nt: TGTGCCATCAGTCCCGGGACAGGGGTATACGAGCAGTACTTC
d_call: -; v_call: TRBV5-5; clone_size: -; cdr3_length: 14; j_call: TRBJ1-1; cdr3_aa: CASSSLPGSVEAFF; cdr3_nt: TGTGCCAGCAGCTCCCTGCCAGGGTCGGTTGAAGCTTTCTTT
d_call: -; v_call: TRBV25-1; clone_size: -; cdr3_length: 13; j_call: TRBJ1-2; cdr3_aa: CASAEGNNYGYTF; cdr3_nt: TGTGCCAGCGCGGAGGGTAATAACTATGGCTACACCTTC
d_call: TRBD2; v_call: TRBV12-5; clone_size: few; cdr3_length: 13; j_call: TRBJ2-5; cdr3_aa: CASGPGLEETQYF; cdr3_nt: TGTGCTAGTGGCCCTGGACTAGAAGAGACCCAGTACTTC
d_call: -; v_call: TRBV19; clone_size: -; cdr3_length: 12; j_call: TRBJ1-1; cdr3_aa: CASSIGNTEAFF; cdr3_nt: TGTGCCAGTAGTATCGGAAACACTGAAGCTTTCTTT
d_call: TRBD1; v_call: TRBV7-8; clone_size: -; cdr3_length: 16; j_call: TRBJ2-7; cdr3_aa: CASSMPRDRETYEQYF; cdr3_nt: TGTGCCAGCAGCATGCCCCGGGACAGGGAGACTTACGAGCAGTACTTC
d_call: TRBD1; v_call: TRBV4-2; clone_size: -; cdr3_length: 16; j_call: TRBJ1-6; cdr3_aa: CASSLRDRGYNSPLHF; cdr3_nt: TGTGCCAGCAGCCTCCGGGACAGGGGATATAATTCACCCCTCCACTTT
d_call: TRBD1; v_call: TRBV6-5; clone_size: few; cdr3_length: 18; j_call: TRBJ1-1; cdr3_aa: CASSYEPGQGAGNTEAFF; cdr3_nt: TGTGCCAGCAGTTACGAGCCGGGACAGGGGGCTGGGAACACTGAAGCTTTCTTT
d_call: -; v_call: TRBV10-3; clone_size: once; cdr3_length: 12; j_call: TRBJ2-7; cdr3_aa: CAISESGNEQYF; cdr3_nt: TGTGCCATCAGTGAGTCAGGCAACGAGCAGTACTTC
d_call: -; v_call: TRBV7-9; clone_size: -; cdr3_length: 15; j_call: TRBJ2-1; cdr3_aa: CASSLRADGYNEQFF; cdr3_nt: TGTGCCAGCAGCTTAAGGGCGGACGGGTACAATGAGCAGTTCTTC
d_call: TRBD1; v_call: TRBV5-6; clone_size: few; cdr3_length: 14; j_call: TRBJ1-2; cdr3_aa: CASSWGQGAHGYTF; cdr3_nt: TGTGCCAGCAGCTGGGGACAGGGGGCGCACGGCTACACCTTC
d_call: -; v_call: TRBV15; clone_size: -; cdr3_length: 14; j_call: TRBJ2-5; cdr3_aa: CATSIDRTQETQYF; cdr3_nt: TGTGCCACCAGCATTGATAGGACACAAGAGACCCAGTACTTC
d_call: -; v_call: TRBV6-6; clone_size: -; cdr3_length: 13; j_call: TRBJ1-3; cdr3_aa: CASSYSWGNTIYF; cdr3_nt: TGTGCCAGCAGTTACTCATGGGGGAACACCATATATTTT
d_call: -; v_call: TRBV3-1; clone_size: -; cdr3_length: 15; j_call: TRBJ2-7; cdr3_aa: CASSQGSVVSYEQYF; cdr3_nt: TGTGCCAGCAGCCAAGGTTCTGTAGTGTCCTACGAGCAGTACTTC
d_call: TRBD1; v_call: TRBV11-1; clone_size: -; cdr3_length: 15; j_call: TRBJ2-7; cdr3_aa: CASSSGQGAGYEQYF; cdr3_nt: TGTGCCAGCAGCTCCGGACAGGGGGCAGGGTACGAGCAGTACTTC